This T cell receptor (beta chain) derives from a study of shared T cell receptors in the human thymus. TCRdb's copy holds only in-frame clones and misses some; the assay was immunoSEQ multiplex PCR. The table shows 600,000 or so clones, with 80% to 90% occurring only once. This CDR3 region has 15 residues. Germline V gives CDR1 MNHNY, CDR2 SVGAGI (reference sequence). V shed 2 bases and J 9 bases; nucleotides not matched to a gene: 10. The same sample was also studied in work on human thymus T cells. That work states: Samples came from healthy Finnish infants during open corrective cardiac surgery. Resections from corrective heart surgery supplied the thymus tissue. Gene usage (both V and J) appeared biased in thymic and blood repertoires. Unrelated people showed highly overlapping thymic repertoires, related research reported.

The sample consisted of thymocytes. The clonotype originates from a boy younger than two with a congenital heart defect. The gene calls are TRBV6-6 and TRBJ1-1; 9 bases line up with TRBD1. The CDR3 loop reads CASSYRTGEFVKAFF. In DNA form, the CDR3 reads TGTGCCAGCAGTTACCGGACAGGGGAGTTCGTAAAAGCTTTCTTT.